This TCR beta chain was obtained from a study of T cell repertoires in ileal Crohn's disease. Study-wide context: Thiopurines (about ten) or anti-TNF agents (more than 17) were given postoperatively to about half.

Details on this clone: Antigen specificity is unknown.

TCRdb's copy holds only in-frame clones and misses some; the assay was immunoSEQ multiplex PCR. The sample includes about 8,400 clones, about 95% of them seen just once. Study results and caveats: Every patient over 26.8% clonality showed endoscopic recurrence. Compared with CD4 T cells, sorted CD8 cells carried more expanded clones. Compared with non-smokers, active smokers at surgery showed more clonal expansions.

The CDR3 has 13 residues. Germline values: CDR1 LNHNV, CDR2 YYDKDF (reference sequence). With V trimmed by 11 bases and J by 7 bases, 11 bases remained unmatched. The chain uses TRBV15 and TRBJ2-1; 7 bases are a match to TRBD2. Sequencing input: ileal tissue. The receptor comes from an adult with Crohn's disease. In DNA form, the CDR3 reads TGTGCCCCTGTACTAGCGCAGGAGAATGAGCAGTTCTTC. This gives the protein CAPVLAQENEQFF.